This entry concerns a single TCR beta chain. Per germline, CDR1 SGHRS and CDR2 YFSETQ. V dropped 0 bases and J dropped 8 bases, with 11 bases sitting between them. This CDR3 is 13 amino acids long. The sample belongs to a study of glioma-infiltrating T cells after dendritic cell vaccination. Produced via immunoSEQ multiplex PCR; TCRdb's table is partial and in-frame only. The table shows under 130,000 clones, with approximately 80% occurring only once. The specimen comprised blood, sampled before dendritic cell vaccination. This clonotype was obtained from a human donor with glioblastoma. The chain has TRBV5-1 and TRBJ1-2; unclear D gene. The CDR3 region has the DNA TGCGCCAGCAGCTTGGGGGCGCGTGAGGGCTACACCTTC. Protein: CASSLGAREGYTF.